One TCR beta chain is described in this entry. The target antigen is unknown. V shed 4 bases, J shed 6 bases, and the junction held 17 bases outside the gene matches. The CDR3 is 17 amino acids. The entry originates in a study of molecular identifiers for immune sequencing clone quantification. The study, taken as a whole, reports: Identical TCR molecules that share a barcode could lead to an underestimation of highly expanded clone sizes. The share of molecules held by clones above 20 RNA copies was over 97% in effector cells and under 1% in naive cells.

Previously described methods and listed TCR primers were employed for the bulk TCR libraries. TCRdb used MiXCR to reprocess the PCR reads, holding one entry per CDR3 protein. The sample yields some 590,000 distinct CDR3 sequences, 25% seen once. Sequencing was performed on naive CD8+ T cells from blood, with Jurkat cell RNA spiked in. Described subset: FACS-sorted CD8+CD4-CCR7+CD45RA+ naive T cells. The receptor was isolated from a human donor in good health. Some libraries in this study had Jurkat cell RNA spiked in. The chain couples TRBV23-1 to TRBJ1-2; 7 bases are a match to TRBD1. TRBV23-1 is given ORF status, its function remaining uncertain. CDR3 sequence reads: CASSPNLGRRRGDGYTF. The CDR3 nucleotides read TGCGCCAGCAGTCCGAACCTGGGGAGGCGCAGGGGGGATGGCTACACCTTC.